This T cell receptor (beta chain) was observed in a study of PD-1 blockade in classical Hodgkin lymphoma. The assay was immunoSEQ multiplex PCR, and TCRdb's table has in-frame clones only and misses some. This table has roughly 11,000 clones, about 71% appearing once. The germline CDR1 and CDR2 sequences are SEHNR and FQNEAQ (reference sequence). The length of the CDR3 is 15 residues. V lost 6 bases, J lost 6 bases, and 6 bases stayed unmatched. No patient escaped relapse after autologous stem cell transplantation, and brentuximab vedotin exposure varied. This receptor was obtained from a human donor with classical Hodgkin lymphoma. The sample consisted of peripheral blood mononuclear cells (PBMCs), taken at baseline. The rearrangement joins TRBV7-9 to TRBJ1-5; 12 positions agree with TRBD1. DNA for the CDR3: TGTGCCAGCAGTCAAGGGACAGGGGGCGGTCAGCCCCAGCATTTT. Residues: CASSQGTGGGQPQHF.